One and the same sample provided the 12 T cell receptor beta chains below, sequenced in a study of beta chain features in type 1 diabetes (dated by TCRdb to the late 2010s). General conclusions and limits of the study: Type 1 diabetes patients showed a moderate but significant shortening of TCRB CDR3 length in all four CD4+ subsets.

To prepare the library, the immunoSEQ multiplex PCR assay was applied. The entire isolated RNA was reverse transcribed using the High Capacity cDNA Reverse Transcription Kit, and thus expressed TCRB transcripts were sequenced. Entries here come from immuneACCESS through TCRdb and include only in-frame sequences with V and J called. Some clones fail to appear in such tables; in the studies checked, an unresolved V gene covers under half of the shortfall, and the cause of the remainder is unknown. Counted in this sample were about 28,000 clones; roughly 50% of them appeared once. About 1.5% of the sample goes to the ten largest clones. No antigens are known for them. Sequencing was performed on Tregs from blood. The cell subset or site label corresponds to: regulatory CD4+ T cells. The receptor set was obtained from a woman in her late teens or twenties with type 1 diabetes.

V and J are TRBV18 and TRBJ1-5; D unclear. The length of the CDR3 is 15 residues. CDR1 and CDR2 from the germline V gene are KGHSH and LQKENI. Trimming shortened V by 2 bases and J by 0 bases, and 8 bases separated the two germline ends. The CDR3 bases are TGTGCCAGCTCACCAGCAGATAATAGCAATCAGCCCCAGCATTTT. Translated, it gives CASSPADNSNQPQHF.

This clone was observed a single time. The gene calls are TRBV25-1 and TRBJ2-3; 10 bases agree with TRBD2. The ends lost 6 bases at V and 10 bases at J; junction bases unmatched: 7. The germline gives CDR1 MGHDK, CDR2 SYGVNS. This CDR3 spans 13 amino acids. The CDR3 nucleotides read TGTGCCAGCAGCGCTTTAGGACTAGCGGCGCAGTATTTT. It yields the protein CASSALGLAAQYF.

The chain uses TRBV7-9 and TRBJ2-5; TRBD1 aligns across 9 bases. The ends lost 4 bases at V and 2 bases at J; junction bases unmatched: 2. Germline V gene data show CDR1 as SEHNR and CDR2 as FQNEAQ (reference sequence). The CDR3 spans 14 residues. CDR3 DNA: TGTGCCAGCAGCTACGGACAGGGGCAAGAGACCCAGTACTTC. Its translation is CASSYGQGQETQYF.

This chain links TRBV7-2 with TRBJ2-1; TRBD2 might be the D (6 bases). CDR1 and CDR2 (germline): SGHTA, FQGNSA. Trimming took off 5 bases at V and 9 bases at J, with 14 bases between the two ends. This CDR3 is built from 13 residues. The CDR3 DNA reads TGTGCCAGCAGCACGAGACTAGTTCCTGAGCAGTTCTTC. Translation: CASSTRLVPEQFF. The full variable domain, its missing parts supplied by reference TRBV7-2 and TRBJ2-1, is GAGVSQSPSNKVTEKGKDVELRCDPISGHTALYWYRQSLGQGLEFLIYFQGNSAPDKSGLPSDRFSAERTGGSVSTLTIQRTQQEDSAVYLCASSTRLVPEQFFGPGTRLTVL.

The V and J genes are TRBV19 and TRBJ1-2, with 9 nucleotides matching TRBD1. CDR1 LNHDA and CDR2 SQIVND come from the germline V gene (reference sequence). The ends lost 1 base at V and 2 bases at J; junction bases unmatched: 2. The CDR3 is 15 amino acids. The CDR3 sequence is CASSIAGQGNYGYTF. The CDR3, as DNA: TGTGCCAGTAGTATAGCCGGACAGGGGAACTATGGCTACACCTTC.

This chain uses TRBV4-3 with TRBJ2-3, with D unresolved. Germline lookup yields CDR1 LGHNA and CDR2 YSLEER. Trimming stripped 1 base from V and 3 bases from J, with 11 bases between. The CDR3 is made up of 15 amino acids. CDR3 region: CASSQVASVTDTQYF. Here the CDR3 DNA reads TGCGCCAGCAGCCAAGTCGCCAGCGTAACAGATACGCAGTATTTT.

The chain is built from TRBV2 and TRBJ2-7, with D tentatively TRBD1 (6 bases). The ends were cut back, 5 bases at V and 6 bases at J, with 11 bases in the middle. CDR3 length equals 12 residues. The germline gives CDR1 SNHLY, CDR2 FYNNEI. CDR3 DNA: TGTGCCAGCAGTCCAGGGGTTGGCGAGCAGTACTTC. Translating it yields CASSPGVGEQYF. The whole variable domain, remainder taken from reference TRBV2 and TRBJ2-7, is EPEVTQTPSHQVTQMGQEVILRCVPISNHLYFYWYRQILGQKVEFLVSFYNNEISEKSEIFDDQFSVERPDGSNFTLKIRSTKLEDSAMYFCASSPGVGEQYFGPGTRLTVT.

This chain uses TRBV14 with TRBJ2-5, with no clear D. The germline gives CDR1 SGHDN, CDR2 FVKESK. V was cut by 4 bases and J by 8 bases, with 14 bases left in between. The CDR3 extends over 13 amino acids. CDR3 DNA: TGTGCCAGCAGCCGCCGGAGCCCCAAAACCCAGTACTTC. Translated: CASSRRSPKTQYF. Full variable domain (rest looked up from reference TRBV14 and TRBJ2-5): EAGVTQFPSHSVIEKGQTVTLRCDPISGHDNLYWYRRVMGKEIKFLLHFVKESKQDESGMPNNRFLAERTGGTYSTLKVQPAELEDSGVYFCASSRRSPKTQYFGPGTRLLVL.

CDR3: CAWSVGGSGANVLTF. The CDR3 coding sequence is TGTGCCTGGAGTGTAGGGGGCTCTGGGGCCAACGTCCTGACTTTC. This chain joins TRBV30 and TRBJ2-6, with D possibly matching TRBD1 (6 bases). V shed 0 bases and J shed 0 bases, with 6 bases lying between them. The length of the CDR3 is 15 residues. CDR1 and CDR2 from the germline V gene are GTSNPN and SVGIG (reference sequence).

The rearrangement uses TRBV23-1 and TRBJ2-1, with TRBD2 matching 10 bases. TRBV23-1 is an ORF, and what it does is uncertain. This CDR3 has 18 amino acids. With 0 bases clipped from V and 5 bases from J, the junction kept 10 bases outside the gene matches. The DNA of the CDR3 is TGCGCCAGCAGTCAATCCGCTCGGACTAGCGGAGGGAACAATGAGCAGTTCTTC. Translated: CASSQSARTSGGNNEQFF.

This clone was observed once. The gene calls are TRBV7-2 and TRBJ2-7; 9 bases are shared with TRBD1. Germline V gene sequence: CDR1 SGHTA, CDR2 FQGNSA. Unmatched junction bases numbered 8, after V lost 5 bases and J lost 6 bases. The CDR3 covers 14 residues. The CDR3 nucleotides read TGTGCCAGCAGCACCGGGACAGGGTTGCGCGAGCAGTACTTC. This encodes CASSTGTGLREQYF. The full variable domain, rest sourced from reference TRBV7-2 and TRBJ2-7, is GAGVSQSPSNKVTEKGKDVELRCDPISGHTALYWYRQSLGQGLEFLIYFQGNSAPDKSGLPSDRFSAERTGGSVSTLTIQRTQQEDSAVYLCASSTGTGLREQYFGPGTRLTVT.

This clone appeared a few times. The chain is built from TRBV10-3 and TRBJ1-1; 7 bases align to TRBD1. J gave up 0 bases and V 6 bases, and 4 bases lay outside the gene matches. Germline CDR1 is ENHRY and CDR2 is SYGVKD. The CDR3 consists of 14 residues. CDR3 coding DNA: TGTGCCATCAGAGAGGGACAGTTGAACACTGAAGCTTTCTTT. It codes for CAIREGQLNTEAFF.